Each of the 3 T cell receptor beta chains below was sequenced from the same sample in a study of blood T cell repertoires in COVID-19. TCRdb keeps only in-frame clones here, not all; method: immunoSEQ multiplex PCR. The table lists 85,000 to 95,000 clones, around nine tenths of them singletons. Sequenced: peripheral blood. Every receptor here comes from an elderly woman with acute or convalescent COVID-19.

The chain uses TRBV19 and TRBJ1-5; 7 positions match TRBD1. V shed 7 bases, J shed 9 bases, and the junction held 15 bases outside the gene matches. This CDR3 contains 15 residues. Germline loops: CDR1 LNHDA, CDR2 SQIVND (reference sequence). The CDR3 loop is CASTSRTGAASPQHF. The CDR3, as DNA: TGTGCCAGTACTTCTCGGACAGGAGCCGCTTCGCCCCAGCATTTT.

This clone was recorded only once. CDR3 region: CASSLSSEQYF. CDR3 DNA sequence: TGTGCCAGCAGCCTTTCGTCCGAGCAGTACTTC. This chain links TRBV6-5 with TRBJ2-7; D remains ambiguous. V gave up 6 bases and J gave up 6 bases, with 9 bases separating them. Looked up from germline, CDR1 is MNHEY and CDR2 is SVGAGI. The length of the CDR3 is 11 residues.

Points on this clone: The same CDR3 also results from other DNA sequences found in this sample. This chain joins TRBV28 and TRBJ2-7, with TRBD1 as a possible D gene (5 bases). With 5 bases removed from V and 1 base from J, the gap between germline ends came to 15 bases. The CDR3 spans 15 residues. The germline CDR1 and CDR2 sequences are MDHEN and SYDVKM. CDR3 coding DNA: TGTGCCAGCAGTCGGGCAGGGTCCCGTTCCTACGAGCAGTACTTC. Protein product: CASSRAGSRSYEQYF.